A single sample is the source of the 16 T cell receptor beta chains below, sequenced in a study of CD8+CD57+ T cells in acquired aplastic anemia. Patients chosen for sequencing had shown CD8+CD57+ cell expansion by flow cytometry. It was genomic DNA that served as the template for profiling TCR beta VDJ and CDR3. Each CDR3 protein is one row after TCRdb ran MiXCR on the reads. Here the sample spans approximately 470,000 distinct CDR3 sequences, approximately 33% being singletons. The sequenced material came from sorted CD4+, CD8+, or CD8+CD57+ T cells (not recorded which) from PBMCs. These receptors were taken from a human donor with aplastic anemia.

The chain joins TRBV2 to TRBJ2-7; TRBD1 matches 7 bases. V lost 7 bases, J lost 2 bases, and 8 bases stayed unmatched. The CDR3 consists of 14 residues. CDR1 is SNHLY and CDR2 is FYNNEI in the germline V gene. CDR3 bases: TGTGCCAGCACCCCGGGGCAGGGGGCCTACGAGCAGTACTTC. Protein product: CASTPGQGAYEQYF.

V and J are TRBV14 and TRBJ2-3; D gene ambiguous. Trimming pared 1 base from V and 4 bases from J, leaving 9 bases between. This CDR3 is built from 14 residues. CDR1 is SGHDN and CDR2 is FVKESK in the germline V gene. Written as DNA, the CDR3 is TGTGCCAGCAGCCAAGTAGTATCTGCAGATACGCAGTATTTT. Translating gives CASSQVVSADTQYF.

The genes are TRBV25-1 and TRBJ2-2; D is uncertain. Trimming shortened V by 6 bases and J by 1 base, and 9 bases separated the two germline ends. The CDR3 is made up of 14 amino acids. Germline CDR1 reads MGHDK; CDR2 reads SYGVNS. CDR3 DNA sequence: TGTGCCAGCAGCCAACTTAGGAACACCGGGGAGCTGTTTTTT. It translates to CASSQLRNTGELFF.

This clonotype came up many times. As DNA, the CDR3 is TGTGCCAGTAGTACCGGGACATCTAATTCACCCCTCCACTTT. This encodes CASSTGTSNSPLHF. This chain uses TRBV19 with TRBJ1-6; D is possibly TRBD1 (6 bases). Germline assignment: CDR1 LNHDA and CDR2 SQIVND (reference sequence). This CDR3 is built from 14 residues. V lost 4 bases to trimming and J lost 6 bases, with 10 bases between them.

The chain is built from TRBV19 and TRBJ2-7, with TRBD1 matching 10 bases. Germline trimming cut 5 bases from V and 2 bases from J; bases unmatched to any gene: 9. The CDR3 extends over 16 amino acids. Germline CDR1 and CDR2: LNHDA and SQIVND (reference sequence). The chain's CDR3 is CASSQRQGAVAYEQYF. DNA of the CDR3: TGTGCCAGTAGTCAACGACAGGGGGCGGTAGCCTACGAGCAGTACTTC.

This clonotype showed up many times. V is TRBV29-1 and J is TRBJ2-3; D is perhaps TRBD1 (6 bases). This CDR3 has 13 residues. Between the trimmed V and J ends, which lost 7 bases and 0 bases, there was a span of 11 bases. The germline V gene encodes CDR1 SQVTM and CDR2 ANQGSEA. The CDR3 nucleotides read TGCAGCGAGGACAGCGCTAGCACAGATACGCAGTATTTT. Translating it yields CSEDSASTDTQYF.

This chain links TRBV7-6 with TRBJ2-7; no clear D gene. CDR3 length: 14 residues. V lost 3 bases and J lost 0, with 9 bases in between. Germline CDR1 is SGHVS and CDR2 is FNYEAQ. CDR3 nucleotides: TGTGCCAGCAGCTTCTCAGAAGGCTCCTACGAGCAGTACTTC. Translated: CASSFSEGSYEQYF.

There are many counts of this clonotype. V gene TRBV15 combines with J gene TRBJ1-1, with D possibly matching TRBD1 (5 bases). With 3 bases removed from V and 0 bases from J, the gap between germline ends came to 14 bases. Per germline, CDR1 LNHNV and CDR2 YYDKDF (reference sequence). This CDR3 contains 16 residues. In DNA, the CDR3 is TGTGCCACCAGCAGTATAAGGGGCGGACTGAACACTGAAGCTTTCTTT. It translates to CATSSIRGGLNTEAFF.

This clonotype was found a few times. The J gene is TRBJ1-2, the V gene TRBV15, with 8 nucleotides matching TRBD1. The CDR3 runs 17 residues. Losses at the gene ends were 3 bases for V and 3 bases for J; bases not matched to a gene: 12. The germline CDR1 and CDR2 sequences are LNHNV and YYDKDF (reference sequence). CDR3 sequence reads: CATSSEAQGAPYYGYTF. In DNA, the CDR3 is TGTGCCACCAGCAGTGAAGCGCAGGGGGCGCCCTACTATGGCTACACCTTC.

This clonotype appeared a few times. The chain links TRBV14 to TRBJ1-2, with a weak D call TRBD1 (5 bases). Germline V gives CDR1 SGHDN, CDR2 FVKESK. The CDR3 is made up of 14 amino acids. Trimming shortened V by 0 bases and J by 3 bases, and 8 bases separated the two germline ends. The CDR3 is CASSQEGADYGYTF. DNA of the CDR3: TGTGCCAGCAGCCAAGAAGGGGCAGACTATGGCTACACCTTC.

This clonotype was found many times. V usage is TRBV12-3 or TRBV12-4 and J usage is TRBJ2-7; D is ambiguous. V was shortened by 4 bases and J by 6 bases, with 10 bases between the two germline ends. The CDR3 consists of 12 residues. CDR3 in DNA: TGTGCCAGCAGTTATGGGGTTCCCGAGCAGTACTTC. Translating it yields CASSYGVPEQYF.

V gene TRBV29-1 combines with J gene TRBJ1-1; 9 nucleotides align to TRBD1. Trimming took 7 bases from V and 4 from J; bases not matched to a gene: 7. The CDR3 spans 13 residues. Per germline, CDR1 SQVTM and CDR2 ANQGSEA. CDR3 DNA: TGCAGCGGTTTCCGGGACAGGGTCACTGAAGCTTTCTTT. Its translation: CSGFRDRVTEAFF.

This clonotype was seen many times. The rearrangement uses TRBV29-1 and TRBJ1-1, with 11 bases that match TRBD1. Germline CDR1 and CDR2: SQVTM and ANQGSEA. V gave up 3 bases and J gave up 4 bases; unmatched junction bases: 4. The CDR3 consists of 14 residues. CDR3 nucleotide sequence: TGCAGCGTTGAGTACGGGACAGGGGGCACTGAAGCTTTCTTT. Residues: CSVEYGTGGTEAFF.

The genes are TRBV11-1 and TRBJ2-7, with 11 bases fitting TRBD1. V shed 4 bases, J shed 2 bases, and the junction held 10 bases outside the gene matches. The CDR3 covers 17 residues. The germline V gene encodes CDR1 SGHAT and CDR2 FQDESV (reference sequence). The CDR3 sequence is CASSWRWDRGMPYEQYF. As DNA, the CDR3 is TGTGCCAGCAGCTGGCGGTGGGACAGGGGGATGCCCTACGAGCAGTACTTC.

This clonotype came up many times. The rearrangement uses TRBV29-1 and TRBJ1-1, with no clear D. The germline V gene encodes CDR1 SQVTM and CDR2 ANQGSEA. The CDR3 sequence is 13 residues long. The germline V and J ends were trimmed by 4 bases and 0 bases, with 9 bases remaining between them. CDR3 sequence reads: CSVVGRLNTEAFF. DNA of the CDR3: TGCAGCGTTGTGGGCAGGCTGAACACTGAAGCTTTCTTT.

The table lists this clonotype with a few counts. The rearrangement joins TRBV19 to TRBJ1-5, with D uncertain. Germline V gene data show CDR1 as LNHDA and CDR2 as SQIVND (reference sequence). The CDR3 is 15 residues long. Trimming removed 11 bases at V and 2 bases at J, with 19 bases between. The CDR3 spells CAWSGRWVGNQPQHF. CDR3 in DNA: TGTGCCTGGAGTGGACGTTGGGTAGGCAATCAGCCCCAGCATTTT.